This T cell receptor beta chain was identified during a study of identical twins. TCRdb re-derived calls from the 5' RACE reads in MiXCR, one entry per CDR3 protein. The sample includes more than 1.5 million distinct CDR3 sequences, more than 30% of them seen just once. Broader study findings: A lower insertion count was a feature of abundant cord blood beta clonotypes, with no such feature in memory repertoires.

As to this clonotype: Its target is unknown.

Germline V CDR1 and CDR2: MNHNS, SASEGT. The CDR3 spans 12 residues. The material sequenced was cord blood. The rearrangement joins TRBV6-1 to TRBJ2-7; D perhaps matches TRBD1 (6 bases). The closer fit of TRBJ2-4 to the DNA end suggests the J call may be wrong. The sequence was collected from a newborn girl in good health. The CDR3 coding sequence is TGTGCCGGCAAGGGGGACGCAAACATTCAGTACTTC. Translated, it gives CAGKGDANIQYF.